A selection of T cell receptor beta chains follows, all from one sample in a study of T cell changes during pregnancy in multiple sclerosis. TCRdb's table, derived via immunoSEQ multiplex PCR, lists solely in-frame clones and lacks some. The data show 50,000 to 70,000 clones, about 91% seen once. This specimen was peripheral blood, taken in the first trimester of pregnancy. All receptors derive from a female donor with multiple sclerosis, enrolled in a pregnancy study. CDR3s include the opening cysteine and the closing phenylalanine or tryptophan. The order of the fields is V gene, clone size, J gene, CDR3 length, D gene, CDR3 DNA, CDR3 protein. The D gene is left open where the match is weak. Not every row has a clone size; where given, it reads once, few, many or a size class.

v_gene: TRBV18
abundance: .
j_gene: TRBJ1-3
len: 18
d_gene: .
CDR3nt: TGTGCCAGCTCACCACTGGGGACGGGGACTAGCTCTGGAAACACCATATATTTT
CDR3aa: CASSPLGTGTSSGNTIYF

v_gene: TRBV4-1
abundance: .
j_gene: TRBJ1-2
len: 16
d_gene: TRBD1
CDR3nt: TGCGCCAGCAGCCAAGATTATGGACAGGGGACCTATGGCTACACCTTC
CDR3aa: CASSQDYGQGTYGYTF

v_gene: TRBV9
abundance: .
j_gene: TRBJ2-2
len: 15
d_gene: .
CDR3nt: TGTGCCAGCAGCGCGCGAGGGGGGGGCACCGGGGAGCTGTTTTTT
CDR3aa: CASSARGGGTGELFF

v_gene: TRBV5-1
abundance: .
j_gene: TRBJ2-3
len: 16
d_gene: .
CDR3nt: TGCGCCAGCAGCTGGCAGGGGTATGGGAGCACAGATACGCAGTATTTT
CDR3aa: CASSWQGYGSTDTQYF

v_gene: TRBV6-1
abundance: .
j_gene: TRBJ2-3
len: 14
d_gene: TRBD2
CDR3nt: TGTGCCAGCGGCCTAGCGGGGAGTCAAGATACGCAGTATTTT
CDR3aa: CASGLAGSQDTQYF

v_gene: TRBV6-6
abundance: .
j_gene: TRBJ1-2
len: 14
d_gene: .
CDR3nt: TGTGCCAGCAGGGAGAGGGGGGGTGCGACTGGCTACACCTTC
CDR3aa: CASRERGGATGYTF

v_gene: TRBV5-4
abundance: once
j_gene: TRBJ1-3
len: 16
d_gene: TRBD1
CDR3nt: TGTGCCAGCAGCCTAAACGACAGGGATCCTGGAAACACCATATATTTT
CDR3aa: CASSLNDRDPGNTIYF

v_gene: TRBV6-1
abundance: .
j_gene: TRBJ2-3
len: 15
d_gene: .
CDR3nt: TGTGCCAGCAGTCTGACTACCCTCCGCACAGATACGCAGTATTTT
CDR3aa: CASSLTTLRTDTQYF

v_gene: TRBV11-2
abundance: .
j_gene: TRBJ2-7
len: 17
d_gene: .
CDR3nt: TGTGCCAGCAGCCCCTCGGGTGGTGACGGCAGCTCCTACGAGCAGTACTTC
CDR3aa: CASSPSGGDGSSYEQYF

v_gene: TRBV27
abundance: .
j_gene: TRBJ1-3
len: 15
d_gene: .
CDR3nt: TGTGCCAGCAGTTTATGGCTCTCCTCTGGAAACACCATATATTTT
CDR3aa: CASSLWLSSGNTIYF

v_gene: TRBV29-1
abundance: .
j_gene: TRBJ1-1
len: 13
d_gene: .
CDR3nt: TGCAGCGTGGGGAAAGGGGGGAACACTGAAGCTTTCTTT
CDR3aa: CSVGKGGNTEAFF

v_gene: TRBV6-1
abundance: .
j_gene: TRBJ1-2
len: 17
d_gene: TRBD1
CDR3nt: TGTGCCAGCAGTGAAGCGGGGGGACAGGGGGCCGACTATGGCTACACCTTC
CDR3aa: CASSEAGGQGADYGYTF

v_gene: TRBV19
abundance: .
j_gene: TRBJ1-2
len: 14
d_gene: TRBD1
CDR3nt: TGTGCCAGTAGTATAACCTCGGACAGGGCTGGCTACACCTTC
CDR3aa: CASSITSDRAGYTF

v_gene: TRBV19
abundance: .
j_gene: TRBJ1-2
len: 15
d_gene: .
CDR3nt: TGTGCCAGTAGTATAGGGCTCGGGGGTAACTATGGCTACACCTTC
CDR3aa: CASSIGLGGNYGYTF

v_gene: TRBV7-8
abundance: .
j_gene: TRBJ1-3
len: 17
d_gene: TRBD1
CDR3nt: TGTGCCAGCAGCCCCCGGGACAGTCTTTTCTCTGGAAACACCATATATTTT
CDR3aa: CASSPRDSLFSGNTIYF

v_gene: TRBV4-3
abundance: .
j_gene: TRBJ2-2
len: 14
d_gene: .
CDR3nt: TGCGCCAGCAGCCAAGATAGCTCCACCGGGGAGCTGTTTTTT
CDR3aa: CASSQDSSTGELFF

v_gene: TRBV7-2
abundance: .
j_gene: TRBJ1-1
len: 13
d_gene: .
CDR3nt: TGTGCCAGCAGCCCGACAGGCCTTTTGCGGGCTTTCTTT
CDR3aa: CASSPTGLLRAFF

v_gene: TRBV7-6
abundance: .
j_gene: TRBJ2-1
len: 15
d_gene: .
CDR3nt: TGTGCCAGCAGCTTAGAATCTACGGGCTACAATGAGCAGTTCTTC
CDR3aa: CASSLESTGYNEQFF

v_gene: TRBV11-3
abundance: .
j_gene: TRBJ2-5
len: 15
d_gene: TRBD1
CDR3nt: TGTGCCAGCAGCTCCCGGACAGGGGGCGGCGAGACCCAGTACTTC
CDR3aa: CASSSRTGGGETQYF

v_gene: TRBV11-3
abundance: .
j_gene: TRBJ2-2
len: 14
d_gene: .
CDR3nt: TGTGCCAGCAGCGAGAGACAGAGTACCGGGGAGCTGTTTTTT
CDR3aa: CASSERQSTGELFF

v_gene: TRBV5-4
abundance: .
j_gene: TRBJ2-3
len: 14
d_gene: .
CDR3nt: TGTGCCAGCAGCCTCCAGGGTTGGACAGATACGCAGTATTTT
CDR3aa: CASSLQGWTDTQYF

v_gene: TRBV7-9
abundance: .
j_gene: TRBJ1-2
len: 15
d_gene: TRBD1
CDR3nt: TGTGCCAGCAGCTTAGCAGGGACAGGGGATGGTGGCTACACCTTC
CDR3aa: CASSLAGTGDGGYTF

v_gene: TRBV7-3
abundance: .
j_gene: TRBJ1-1
len: 16
d_gene: .
CDR3nt: TGTGCCAGCAGCTTTAAGGCAGGGGTTGGGGGCACTGAAGCTTTCTTT
CDR3aa: CASSFKAGVGGTEAFF

v_gene: TRBV7-2
abundance: once
j_gene: TRBJ2-2
len: 19
d_gene: TRBD1
CDR3nt: TGTGCCAGCAGCCTCCCGAAAAAGGGGGCAGGGAAGTACACCGGGGAGCTGTTTTTT
CDR3aa: CASSLPKKGAGKYTGELFF

v_gene: TRBV5-4
abundance: few
j_gene: TRBJ2-3
len: 17
d_gene: TRBD1
CDR3nt: TGTGCCAGCAGCCACCCGGGACAGGGGACTAGCACAGATACGCAGTATTTT
CDR3aa: CASSHPGQGTSTDTQYF

v_gene: TRBV5-5
abundance: once
j_gene: TRBJ1-6
len: 14
d_gene: .
CDR3nt: TGTGCCAGCAGTTTTGGACTCCCATATTCACCCCTCCACTTT
CDR3aa: CASSFGLPYSPLHF

v_gene: TRBV6-1
abundance: .
j_gene: TRBJ1-2
len: 13
d_gene: .
CDR3nt: TGTGCCAGCAGTGAAGGCGACTACTATGGCTACACCTTC
CDR3aa: CASSEGDYYGYTF

v_gene: TRBV7-7
abundance: .
j_gene: TRBJ1-2
len: 15
d_gene: TRBD1
CDR3nt: TGTGCCAGCAGCTTAGGGGGGGACAGGCGCTATGGCTACACCTTC
CDR3aa: CASSLGGDRRYGYTF

v_gene: TRBV20-1
abundance: .
j_gene: TRBJ2-5
len: 11
d_gene: .
CDR3nt: TGCAGTGCTAGCCCTTTAGAGACCCAGTACTTC
CDR3aa: CSASPLETQYF

v_gene: TRBV29-1
abundance: .
j_gene: TRBJ2-7
len: 14
d_gene: TRBD2
CDR3nt: TGCAGCGTTCGCGGACTAGGCTACTCCTACGAGCAGTACTTC
CDR3aa: CSVRGLGYSYEQYF

v_gene: TRBV6-1
abundance: .
j_gene: TRBJ2-2
len: 15
d_gene: .
CDR3nt: TGTGCCAGCAGTGCCCAAGTCGGTACCACCGGGGAGCTGTTTTTT
CDR3aa: CASSAQVGTTGELFF

v_gene: TRBV4-1
abundance: .
j_gene: TRBJ1-1
len: 15
d_gene: .
CDR3nt: TGCGCCAGCAGCCAAGGGCAGGGGCACTCTCCTGAAGCTTTCTTT
CDR3aa: CASSQGQGHSPEAFF

v_gene: TRBV27
abundance: .
j_gene: TRBJ2-1
len: 13
d_gene: .
CDR3nt: TGTGCCAGCAGTTTGGGGGCCCAAAATGAGCAGTTCTTC
CDR3aa: CASSLGAQNEQFF

v_gene: TRBV6-5
abundance: .
j_gene: TRBJ1-2
len: 14
d_gene: .
CDR3nt: TGTGCCAGTGGCCCCCGGGGAGGAGCCTATGGCTACACCTTC
CDR3aa: CASGPRGGAYGYTF

v_gene: TRBV6-6
abundance: .
j_gene: TRBJ2-4
len: 15
d_gene: TRBD1
CDR3nt: TGTGCCAGCAGTTACGAGGGGGCGGCCAAAAACATTCAGTACTTC
CDR3aa: CASSYEGAAKNIQYF

v_gene: TRBV25-1
abundance: .
j_gene: TRBJ1-4
len: 13
d_gene: .
CDR3nt: TGTGCCAGCTGGAGCCCGGGGAGTGAAAAACTGTTTTTT
CDR3aa: CASWSPGSEKLFF

v_gene: TRBV6-6
abundance: once
j_gene: TRBJ1-1
len: 13
d_gene: TRBD1
CDR3nt: TGTGCCCACTGGGGGGGGACAGGTGCCGAAGCTTTCTTT
CDR3aa: CAHWGGTGAEAFF

v_gene: TRBV7-2
abundance: .
j_gene: TRBJ2-1
len: 16
d_gene: TRBD2
CDR3nt: TGTGCCAGCAGCTTTTATCGGGGCGCGGGAGCCAATGAGCAGTTCTTC
CDR3aa: CASSFYRGAGANEQFF

v_gene: TRBV9
abundance: few
j_gene: TRBJ1-1
len: 16
d_gene: TRBD1
CDR3nt: TGTGCCAGCAGCGCCGGGACAGGGGAAATGAACACTGAAGCTTTCTTT
CDR3aa: CASSAGTGEMNTEAFF

v_gene: TRBV7-9
abundance: .
j_gene: TRBJ1-5
len: 16
d_gene: TRBD1
CDR3nt: TGTGCCAGCAGCTTATCGGGACAGGGGGGAAATCAGCCCCAGCATTTT
CDR3aa: CASSLSGQGGNQPQHF

v_gene: TRBV11-3
abundance: .
j_gene: TRBJ2-5
len: 16
d_gene: TRBD2
CDR3nt: TGTGCCAGCAGCTCCATAAGCCCCGGGGGGCAAGAGACCCAGTACTTC
CDR3aa: CASSSISPGGQETQYF

v_gene: TRBV7-6
abundance: .
j_gene: TRBJ2-3
len: 15
d_gene: TRBD2
CDR3nt: TGTGCCAGCAGCCTCGGCGGGGGAAGGACAGATACGCAGTATTTT
CDR3aa: CASSLGGGRTDTQYF